These 16 T cell receptor beta chains came from one sample sequenced in a study of CXCR3-negative and CXCR3-positive naive CD8 T cells. TRB cDNA libraries were made by UMI-labeled 5' RACE. Reprocessing the 5' RACE reads, TCRdb reports a single entry for every CDR3 protein and omits DNA. The sample yields 100,000 to 150,000 distinct CDR3 sequences, of which the top ten take up 0.25% to 0.35%. What was sequenced was naive CXCR3- CD8+ T cells from blood. Sample subset: CD45RO-CCR7+CD27+CD95- naive CD8+ T cells lacking CXCR3 (TNR3-). Every receptor here comes from a human donor in good health. Some clones in this sample may be carry-over from other donors' samples.

The chain recombines TRBV4-3 with TRBJ1-2; with no DNA, the TCRdb D assignment of TRBD1 cannot be verified. The CDR3 contains 15 residues. Germline-derived CDR1 and CDR2 are LGHNA and YSLEER. The chain's CDR3 is CASSHRDRGFDGYTF.

The chain is built from TRBV6-5 and TRBJ2-1; TCRdb selects TRBD2, and the lack of DNA leaves this call unchecked. Germline CDR1 is MNHEY and CDR2 is SVGAGI. The CDR3 extends over 15 amino acids. CDR3 loop: CASSYAIAGNNEQFF.

V is TRBV5-1 and J is TRBJ2-1; TCRdb selects TRBD1, and the lack of DNA leaves this call unchecked. CDR3 length: 17 residues. Germline CDR1 and CDR2: SGHRS and YFSETQ. This chain's CDR3 is CASSLYFTGGKYNEQFF.

The chain links TRBV5-6 to TRBJ2-7. The CDR3 is 15 amino acids. Germline loops: CDR1 SGHDT, CDR2 YYEEEE. CDR3 residues: CASSFGLAAVDEQYF. Together with reference TRBV5-6 and TRBJ2-7, the CDR3 gives the full variable domain: DAGVTQSPTHLIKTRGQQVTLRCSPKSGHDTVSWYQQALGQGPQFIFQYYEEEERQRGNFPDRFSGHQFPNYSSELNVNALLLGDSALYLCASSFGLAAVDEQYFGPGTRLTVT.

The V and J genes are TRBV29-1 and TRBJ1-2; the TCRdb call, TRBD1, lacks DNA for checking. CDR3 size: 14 residues. Germline values: CDR1 SQVTM, CDR2 ANQGSEA. CDR3: CSATGTGQWYGYTF.

CDR3 sequence: CASAGQSSYEQYF. The genes are TRBV7-8 and TRBJ2-7; TCRdb proposes TRBD1, but this gene call is untestable without DNA. CDR1 and CDR2 (germline): SGHVS, FQNEAQ. The CDR3 length is 13 residues.

The rearrangement joins TRBV6-5 to TRBJ2-1; checking the TCRdb D call of TRBD2 is not possible without DNA. Germline assignment: CDR1 MNHEY and CDR2 SVGAGI. The CDR3 totals 15 residues. CDR3 residues: CASSSEGRYNDEQFF.

The chain carries TRBV21-1 and TRBJ2-1; the D gene TCRdb calls, TRBD1, cannot be checked with no DNA. TRBV21-1 is a pseudogene. The CDR3 has 12 amino acids. The CDR3 region is CASTGQGNEQFF.

This chain joins TRBV10-2 and TRBJ2-1. The CDR3 is made up of 13 amino acids. From germline, CDR1 is WSHSY and CDR2 SAAADI. The CDR3 reads CACGGSSYNEQFF.

The chain has TRBV7-9 and TRBJ2-1; the TCRdb D gene call, TRBD1, has no DNA to confirm it. Germline V gene data show CDR1 as SEHNR and CDR2 as FQNEAQ (reference sequence). The CDR3 sequence is 14 residues long. CDR3: CASSLGDRVGEQFF.

The chain's CDR3 is CSGERGQGDGYTF. The V call is TRBV29-1, the J call TRBJ1-2; TCRdb reports TRBD1, a call that lacks DNA to check it against. The CDR3 runs 13 residues. Germline loops: CDR1 SQVTM, CDR2 ANQGSEA.

CDR3 amino acids: CATSREDGPSYNEQFF. This chain connects TRBV15 to TRBJ2-1; TCRdb names TRBD2, which stays unverified in the absence of DNA. Per the germline V gene, CDR1 is LNHNV and CDR2 is YYDKDF (reference sequence). The CDR3 covers 16 residues.

The rearrangement links TRBV28 to TRBJ2-2; TCRdb reports TRBD1, a call that lacks DNA to check it against. The CDR3 runs to 15 residues. Germline CDR1 and CDR2: MDHEN and SYDVKM. The CDR3 sequence: CASSSGTGTFGELFF.

The CDR3 loop is CASSQEGQARSGANVLTF. This chain uses TRBV4-3 with TRBJ2-6; the TCRdb call, TRBD1, lacks DNA for checking. The CDR3 runs to 18 residues. CDR1 is LGHNA, CDR2 YSLEER, per germline.

The CDR3: CASSLVAGLGTDAQYF. The chain combines TRBV7-6 with TRBJ2-3; TCRdb lists TRBD2, though no DNA is available to test this call. Germline-derived CDR1 and CDR2 are SGHVS and FNYEAQ. The CDR3 extends over 16 amino acids.

This chain joins TRBV5-1 and TRBJ1-2; TCRdb calls TRBD1, which cannot be checked without DNA. The CDR3 runs to 16 residues. The germline V gene encodes CDR1 SGHRS and CDR2 YFSETQ. The CDR3 reads CASSSEPGGANSGYTF.